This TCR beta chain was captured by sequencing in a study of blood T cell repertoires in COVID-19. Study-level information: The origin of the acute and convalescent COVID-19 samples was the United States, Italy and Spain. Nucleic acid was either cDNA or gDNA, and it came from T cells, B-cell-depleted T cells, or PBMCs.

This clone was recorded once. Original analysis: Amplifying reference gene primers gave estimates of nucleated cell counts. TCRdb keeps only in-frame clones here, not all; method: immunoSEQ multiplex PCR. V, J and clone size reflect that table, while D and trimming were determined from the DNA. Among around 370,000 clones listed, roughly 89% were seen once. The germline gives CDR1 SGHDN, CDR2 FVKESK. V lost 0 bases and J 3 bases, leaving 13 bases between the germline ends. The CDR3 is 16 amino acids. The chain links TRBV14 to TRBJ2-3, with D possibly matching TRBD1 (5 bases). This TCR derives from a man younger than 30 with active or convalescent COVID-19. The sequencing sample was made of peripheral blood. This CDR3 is CASSQDRAGWTDTQYF. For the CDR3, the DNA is TGTGCCAGCAGCCAAGATAGGGCAGGGTGGACAGATACGCAGTATTTT.